What follows are 23 T cell receptor beta chains derived from one specimen sequenced in a study of T-cell reconstitution after alpha-beta-depleted transplantation in children. Unique molecular identifiers were built into the TCRbeta library. Using its own MiXCR run on the PCR reads, TCRdb lists one record per CDR3 protein. Of roughly 590,000 distinct CDR3 sequences detected, 16% appear once; the ten largest clones hold about 1.1%. This specimen consisted of PBMCs from the stem cell graft donor, obtained from the stem cell graft. The receptors originated from a human donor who donated a stem cell graft to a child with acute myeloid leukemia.

Ten or more counts support this clonotype. The chain links TRBV7-2 to TRBJ1-4, with a tentative D call TRBD1 (6 bases). The CDR3 loop spans 15 amino acids. The ends were cut back, 2 bases at V and 6 bases at J, with 13 bases in the middle. Germline V gene sequence: CDR1 SGHTA, CDR2 FQGNSA. The chain's CDR3 is CASSLRGAGDEKLFF. The CDR3 DNA sequence: TGTGCCAGCAGCTTAAGGGGGGCGGGAGATGAAAAACTGTTTTTT.

This clonotype was seen a few times. This chain joins TRBV5-1 and TRBJ1-1; D gene unclear. The CDR3 runs to 14 residues. V dropped 3 bases and J dropped 0 bases, with 9 bases sitting between them. Germline V gene data show CDR1 as SGHRS and CDR2 as YFSETQ. CDR3 nucleotide sequence: TGCGCCAGCAGCTCCCCCGACATGAACACTGAAGCTTTCTTT. Translation: CASSSPDMNTEAFF.

In its sample, this clonotype was seen many times. The chain is built from TRBV29-1 and TRBJ2-3; 10 bases align to TRBD2. Germline values: CDR1 SQVTM, CDR2 ANQGSEA. The V gene end was trimmed by 4 bases and the J gene end by 5 bases; junction bases not matched to a gene: 6. The CDR3 has 14 residues. Written as DNA, the CDR3 is TGCAGCGTTGGTTTTAGCGGGGGGCTAGATACGCAGTATTTT. Protein sequence: CSVGFSGGLDTQYF.

This clonotype was detected ten times or more. The chain recombines TRBV20-1 with TRBJ1-2; no clear D. Per germline, CDR1 DFQATT and CDR2 SNEGSKA (reference sequence). The V end lost 2 bases, the J end lost 3 bases, and 10 bases lay between the germline ends. This CDR3 is 13 amino acids long. The CDR3 region is CSARPLPDYGYTF. CDR3 in DNA: TGCAGTGCTAGACCCCTGCCAGACTATGGCTACACCTTC.

This clonotype was seen many times. The chain couples TRBV27 to TRBJ2-7; TRBD2 matches 14 bases. Germline CDR1 is MNHEY and CDR2 is SMNVEV (reference sequence). The CDR3 is 15 residues long. The ends lost 5 bases at V and 6 bases at J; junction bases unmatched: 6. This chain's CDR3 is CASSPGTSGGVEQYF. For the CDR3, the DNA is TGTGCCAGCAGTCCTGGGACTAGCGGGGGTGTCGAGCAGTACTTC.

The table lists this clonotype with a few counts. This chain joins TRBV20-1 and TRBJ2-7, with D possibly called TRBD1 or TRBD2 (5 bases each). Trimming stripped 5 bases from V and 0 bases from J, with 11 bases between. The CDR3 length is 13 residues. Germline CDR1 and CDR2: DFQATT and SNEGSKA (reference sequence). Here the CDR3 DNA reads TGCAGTGCTGGGGACGGGCTCTCCTACGAGCAGTACGTC. Its translation is CSAGDGLSYEQYV.

This clonotype turned up a few times. The rearrangement joins TRBV7-2 to TRBJ1-2, with no clear D. Trimming took off 3 bases at V and 3 bases at J, with 8 bases between the two ends. Per germline, CDR1 SGHTA and CDR2 FQGNSA. This CDR3 comprises 13 residues. CDR3 bases: TGTGCCAGCAGCTTTTCGGATGACTATGGCTACACCTTC. This codes for CASSFSDDYGYTF.

The chain employs TRBV7-4 and TRBJ2-7; 12 nucleotides line up with TRBD2. This CDR3 contains 17 residues. Germline CDR1 is SGHVT and CDR2 is SQSDAQ. V trimming: 1 base; J trimming: 0 bases; junction bases outside the gene matches: 4. In nucleotides, the CDR3 is TGTGCCAGCAGCTTAGGCACTAGCGGGGGGCCCTCCTACGAGCAGTACGTC. This encodes CASSLGTSGGPSYEQYV.

In its sample, this clonotype was seen many times. As DNA, the CDR3 is TGCAGTGCTAGGGGGGCGAGCAATCAGCCCCAGCATTTT. Translation gives CSARGASNQPQHF. The V and J genes are TRBV20-1 and TRBJ1-5, with D tentatively TRBD1 (6 bases). Germline CDR1 reads DFQATT; CDR2 reads SNEGSKA (reference sequence). V shed 3 bases and J shed 1 base, with 7 bases lying between them. The CDR3 extends over 13 amino acids.

The rearrangement links TRBV15 to TRBJ1-2, with 7 bases aligning to TRBD1. Germline loops: CDR1 LNHNV, CDR2 YYDKDF (reference sequence). Germline trimming cut 5 bases from V and 4 bases from J; bases unmatched to any gene: 10. CDR3 length: 15 amino acids. CDR3 nucleotides: TGTGCCACCAGCGGGAGGACAGGAGCCCTCTATGGCTACACCTTC. Amino acids: CATSGRTGALYGYTF.

A few counts support this clonotype. The V call is TRBV29-1, the J call TRBJ2-1; D is unresolved. The CDR3 is 15 residues long. Germline V gene lookup returns CDR1 SQVTM and CDR2 ANQGSEA. V was shortened by 1 base and J by 4 bases, with 14 bases between the two germline ends. CDR3 sequence (DNA): TGCAGCGTTGAAGCAGGACGGCGGCGATACAATGAGCAGTTCTTC. It is translated as CSVEAGRRRYNEQFF.

Notes on this clonotype: A much larger clone differs from this one at a single base, so this may be a read error. The genes are TRBV29-1 and TRBJ2-6, with D possibly matching TRBD1 (5 bases). The germline V gene has CDR1 SQVTM and CDR2 ANQGSEA. Trimming cost V 6 bases and J 6 bases, with 12 bases left between them. The CDR3 contains 13 residues. The DNA of the CDR3 is TGCAGCGTCCAGGGAACTGCGGCCAACGTCCTGACTTTC. This gives the protein CSVQGTAANVLTF.

This clonotype was counted at least ten times. V is TRBV12-3 or TRBV12-4 and J is TRBJ1-1; D not resolved. Trimming cost V 5 bases and J 3 bases, with 10 bases left between them. CDR3 length: 13 residues. The CDR3 protein is CASSPFRDTEAFF. In DNA form, the CDR3 reads TGTGCCAGCAGTCCCTTTAGGGACACTGAAGCTTTCTTT.

The chain employs TRBV4-2 and TRBJ2-7; 9 bases fit TRBD1. Per germline, CDR1 LGHNA and CDR2 YNFKEQ. The CDR3 is made up of 16 amino acids. Trimming took 0 bases from V and 3 from J; bases not matched to a gene: 6. For the CDR3, the DNA is TGTGCCAGCAGCCAAGATCCCGGGACAGGGAACTACGAGCAGTACTTC. This encodes CASSQDPGTGNYEQYF.

This clonotype has a handful of counts. This chain uses TRBV12-3 or TRBV12-4 with TRBJ2-2, with D perhaps matching TRBD2 (5 bases). The V end was cut by 5 bases, the J end by 9 bases, with 13 bases between. This CDR3 is built from 13 residues. DNA of the CDR3: TGTGCCAGCAGTCCCTCAGAGGGCCGGGAGCTGTTTTTT. It encodes CASSPSEGRELFF.

The chain joins TRBV11-2 to TRBJ2-1, with D possibly TRBD2 on 5 matching bases. The germline CDR1 and CDR2 sequences are SGHAT and FQNNGV. There are 15 residues in the CDR3. V gave up 1 base and J gave up 5 bases, with 12 bases separating them. The CDR3 sequence: CASSLGRVLDNEQFF. CDR3 in DNA: TGTGCCAGCAGCTTAGGTAGGGTACTAGACAATGAGCAGTTCTTC.

The rearrangement joins TRBV12-3 or TRBV12-4 to TRBJ1-2; the D is unclear. The V end was cut by 4 bases, the J end by 10 bases, with 7 bases between. CDR3 length: 10 residues. Written as DNA, the CDR3 is TGTGCCAGCAGTTCCCGGGACTACACCTTC. Its protein product is CASSSRDYTF.

The chain links TRBV5-1 to TRBJ2-7; 10 bases align to TRBD1. Germline V gene lookup returns CDR1 SGHRS and CDR2 YFSETQ. With V trimmed by 3 bases and J by 4 bases, 10 bases remained unmatched. The CDR3 covers 16 residues. CDR3 nucleotide sequence: TGCGCCAGCAGCTCGCCCCGGGACAGGGGCCTTTACGAGCAGTACTTC. This codes for CASSSPRDRGLYEQYF.

J is TRBJ2-3 and V is TRBV7-2, with D perhaps TRBD1 or TRBD2 (6 bases each). The germline CDR1 and CDR2 sequences are SGHTA and FQGNSA. Trimming removed 6 bases from V and 7 bases from J, with 11 bases in between. The CDR3 has 12 residues. CDR3 residues: CASSLGGHTQYF. As DNA, the CDR3 is TGTGCCAGCAGTCTTGGGGGGCATACGCAGTATTTT.

CDR3 in DNA: TGTGCCAGCGGGGTAGCGGGGGGACAAGAGACCCAGTACTTC. It yields the protein CASGVAGGQETQYF. The genes are TRBV3-1 and TRBJ2-5, with 10 bases that match TRBD2. V lost 8 bases to trimming and J lost 2 bases; unmatched junction nucleotides: 5. This CDR3 comprises 14 residues. Germline CDR1 is LGHDT and CDR2 is YNNKEL (reference sequence).

The gene calls are TRBV7-6 and TRBJ1-4; D is possibly TRBD1 (6 bases). V was clipped by 1 base and J by 3 bases, with 18 bases between them. CDR1 is SGHVS, CDR2 FNYEAQ, per germline. This CDR3 region has 18 residues. In DNA, the CDR3 is TGTGCCAGCAGCTTAGGTCGGGGGACATTTACCGCTAATGAAAAACTGTTTTTT. It encodes CASSLGRGTFTANEKLFF.

This clonotype was recorded at least ten times. This rearrangement joins TRBV24-1 to TRBJ1-2, with D maybe TRBD1 (5 bases). From germline, CDR1 is KGHDR and CDR2 SFDVKD. V was clipped by 4 bases and J by 1 base, with 12 bases between them. The CDR3 is 15 amino acids. The CDR3 coding sequence is TGTGCCACCAGTGAGGAGACAGACGATAACTATGGCTACACCTTC. Amino acid sequence: CATSEETDDNYGYTF.

In its sample, this clonotype was seen a few times. This rearrangement joins TRBV6-5 to TRBJ2-5; D remains ambiguous. CDR1 is MNHEY, CDR2 SVGAGI, per germline. The CDR3 has 13 amino acids. V was trimmed by 0 bases and J by 4 bases, leaving 6 bases between them. This CDR3 is CASSYSAVETQYF. CDR3 sequence (DNA): TGTGCCAGCAGTTACTCGGCGGTAGAGACCCAGTACTTC.